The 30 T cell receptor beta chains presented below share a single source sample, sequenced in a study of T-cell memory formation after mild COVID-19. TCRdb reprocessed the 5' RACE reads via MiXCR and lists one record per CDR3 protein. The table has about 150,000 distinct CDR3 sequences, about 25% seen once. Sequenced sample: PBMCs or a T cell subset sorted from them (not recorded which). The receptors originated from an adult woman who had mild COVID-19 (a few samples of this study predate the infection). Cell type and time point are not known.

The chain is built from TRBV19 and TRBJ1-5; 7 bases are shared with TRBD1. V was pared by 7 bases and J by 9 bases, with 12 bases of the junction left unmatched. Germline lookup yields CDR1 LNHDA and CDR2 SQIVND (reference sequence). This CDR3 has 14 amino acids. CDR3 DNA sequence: TGTGCCAGTACCCCGACAGGGACCCTCGGGCCCCAGCATTTT. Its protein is CASTPTGTLGPQHF.

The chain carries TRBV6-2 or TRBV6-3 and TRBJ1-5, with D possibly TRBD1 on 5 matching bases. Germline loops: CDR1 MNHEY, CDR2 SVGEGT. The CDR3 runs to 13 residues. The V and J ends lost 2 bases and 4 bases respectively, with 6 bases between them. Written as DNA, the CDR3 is TGTGCCAGCAGTTACCAGGGAAATCAGCCCCAGCATTTT. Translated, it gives CASSYQGNQPQHF.

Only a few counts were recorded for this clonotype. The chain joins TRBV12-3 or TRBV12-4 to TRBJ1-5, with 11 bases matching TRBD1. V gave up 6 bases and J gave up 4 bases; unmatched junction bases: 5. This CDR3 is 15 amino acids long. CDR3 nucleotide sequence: TGTGCCAGCAGGAGGGGACAGGGGGGTAATCAGCCCCAGCATTTT. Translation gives CASRRGQGGNQPQHF.

The CDR3 nucleotides read TGTGCCAGCAGCCCCTCGGGCGACGAGCAGTACTTC. Encoded protein: CASSPSGDEQYF. The chain recombines TRBV11-3 with TRBJ2-7; D call uncertain. The CDR3 extends over 12 amino acids. With 5 bases removed from V and 5 bases from J, the gap between germline ends came to 10 bases. Germline V gives CDR1 SGHNT, CDR2 YENEEA. The variable domain in full, with the rest retrieved from reference TRBV11-3 and TRBJ2-7, is EAGVVQSPRYKIIEKKQPVAFWCNPISGHNTLYWYLQNLGQGPELLIRYENEEAVDDSQLPKDRFSAERLKGVDSTLKIQPAELGDSAVYLCASSPSGDEQYFGPGTRLTVT.

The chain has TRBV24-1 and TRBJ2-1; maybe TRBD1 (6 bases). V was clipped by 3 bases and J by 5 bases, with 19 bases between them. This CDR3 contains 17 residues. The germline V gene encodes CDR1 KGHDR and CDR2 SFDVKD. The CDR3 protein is CATSDPTHRVSDNEQFF. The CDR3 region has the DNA TGTGCCACCAGTGATCCCACCCACAGGGTGTCGGACAATGAGCAGTTCTTC.

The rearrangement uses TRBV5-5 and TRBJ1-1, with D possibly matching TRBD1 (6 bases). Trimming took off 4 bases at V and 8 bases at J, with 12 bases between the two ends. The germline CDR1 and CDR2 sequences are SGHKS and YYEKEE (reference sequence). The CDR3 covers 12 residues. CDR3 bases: TGTGCCAGCAGCAAACCCGGGACAGAAGCTTTCTTT. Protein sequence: CASSKPGTEAFF.

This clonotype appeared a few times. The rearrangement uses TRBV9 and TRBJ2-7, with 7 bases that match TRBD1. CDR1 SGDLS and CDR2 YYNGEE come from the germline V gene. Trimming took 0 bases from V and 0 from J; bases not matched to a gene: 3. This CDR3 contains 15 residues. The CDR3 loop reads CASSVADRFSYEQYF. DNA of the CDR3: TGTGCCAGCAGCGTAGCGGACAGGTTCTCCTACGAGCAGTACTTC.

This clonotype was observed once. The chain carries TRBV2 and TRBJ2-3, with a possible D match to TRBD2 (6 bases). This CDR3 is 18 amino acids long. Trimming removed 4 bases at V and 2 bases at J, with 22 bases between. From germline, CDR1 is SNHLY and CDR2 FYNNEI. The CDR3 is CASSASGSGLSLTDTQYF. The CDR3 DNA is TGTGCCAGCAGTGCTTCCGGGAGCGGACTGTCCCTCACAGATACGCAGTATTTT. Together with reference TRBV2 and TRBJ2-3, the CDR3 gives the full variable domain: EPEVTQTPSHQVTQMGQEVILRCVPISNHLYFYWYRQILGQKVEFLVSFYNNEISEKSEIFDDQFSVERPDGSNFTLKIRSTKLEDSAMYFCASSASGSGLSLTDTQYFGPGTRLTVL.

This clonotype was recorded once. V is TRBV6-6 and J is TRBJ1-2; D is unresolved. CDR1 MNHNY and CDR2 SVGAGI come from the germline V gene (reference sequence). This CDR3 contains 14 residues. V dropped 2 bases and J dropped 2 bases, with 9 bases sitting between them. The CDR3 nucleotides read TGTGCCAGCAGTTACCTAAACCCCAACTATGGCTACACCTTC. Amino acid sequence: CASSYLNPNYGYTF.

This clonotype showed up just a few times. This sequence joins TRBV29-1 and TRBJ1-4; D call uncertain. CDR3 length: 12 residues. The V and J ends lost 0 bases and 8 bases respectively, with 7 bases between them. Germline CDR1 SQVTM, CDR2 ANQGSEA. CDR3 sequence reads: CSVEEVGEKLFF. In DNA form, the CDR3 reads TGCAGCGTTGAAGAGGTGGGAGAAAAACTGTTTTTT.

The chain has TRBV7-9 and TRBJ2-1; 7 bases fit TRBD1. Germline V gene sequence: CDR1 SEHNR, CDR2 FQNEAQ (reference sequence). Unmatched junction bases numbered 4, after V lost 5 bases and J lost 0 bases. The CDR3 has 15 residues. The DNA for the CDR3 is TGTGCCAGCAGCCTAACAGGGGTCTCCTACAATGAGCAGTTCTTC. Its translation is CASSLTGVSYNEQFF.

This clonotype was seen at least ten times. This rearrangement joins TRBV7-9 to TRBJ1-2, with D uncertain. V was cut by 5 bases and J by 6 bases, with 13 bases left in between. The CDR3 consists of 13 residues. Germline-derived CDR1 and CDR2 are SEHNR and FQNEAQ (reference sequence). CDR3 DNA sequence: TGTGCCAGCAGCGGCGCCGGGTCTCATGGCTACACCTTC. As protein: CASSGAGSHGYTF. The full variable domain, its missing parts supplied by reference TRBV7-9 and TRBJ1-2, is DTGVSQNPRHKITKRGQNVTFRCDPISEHNRLYWYRQTLGQGPEFLTYFQNEAQLEKSRLLSDRFSAERPKGSFSTLEIQRTEQGDSAMYLCASSGAGSHGYTFGSGTRLTVV.

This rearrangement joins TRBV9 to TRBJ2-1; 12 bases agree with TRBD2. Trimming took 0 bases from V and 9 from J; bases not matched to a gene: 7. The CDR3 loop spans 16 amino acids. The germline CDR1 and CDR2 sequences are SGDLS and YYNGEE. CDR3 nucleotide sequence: TGTGCCAGCAGCGTAGACTCTAGCGGGAGGGCCAGTGAGCAGTTCTTC. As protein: CASSVDSSGRASEQFF.

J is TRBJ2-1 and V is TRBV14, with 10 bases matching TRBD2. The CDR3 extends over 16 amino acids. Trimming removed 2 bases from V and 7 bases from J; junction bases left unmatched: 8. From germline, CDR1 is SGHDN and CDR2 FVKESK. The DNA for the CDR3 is TGTGCCAGCAGCCAATATCCGGGACTAGCGCCTAATGAGCAGTTCTTC. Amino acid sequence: CASSQYPGLAPNEQFF.

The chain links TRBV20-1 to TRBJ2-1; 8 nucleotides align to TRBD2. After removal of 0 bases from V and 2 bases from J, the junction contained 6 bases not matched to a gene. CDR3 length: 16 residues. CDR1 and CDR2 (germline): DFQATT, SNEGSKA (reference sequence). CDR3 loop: CSARDPGRVTYNEQFF. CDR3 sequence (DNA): TGCAGTGCTAGAGATCCCGGGAGGGTTACCTACAATGAGCAGTTCTTC.

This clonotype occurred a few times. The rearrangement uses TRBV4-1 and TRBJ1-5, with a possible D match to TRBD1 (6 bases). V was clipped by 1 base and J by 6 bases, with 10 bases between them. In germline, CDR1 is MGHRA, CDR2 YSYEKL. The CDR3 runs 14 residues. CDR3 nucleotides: TGCGCCAGCAGCCAAGTACAGGGTGTTCAGCCCCAGCATTTT. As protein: CASSQVQGVQPQHF.

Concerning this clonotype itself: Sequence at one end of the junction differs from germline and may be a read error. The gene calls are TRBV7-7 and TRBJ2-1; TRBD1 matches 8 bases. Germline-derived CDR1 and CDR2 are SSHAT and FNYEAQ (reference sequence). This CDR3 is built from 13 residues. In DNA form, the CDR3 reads TGTGCTAGCAGCCCCGGACAGGGCTATGAGCAGTTCTTC. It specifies CASSPGQGYEQFF.

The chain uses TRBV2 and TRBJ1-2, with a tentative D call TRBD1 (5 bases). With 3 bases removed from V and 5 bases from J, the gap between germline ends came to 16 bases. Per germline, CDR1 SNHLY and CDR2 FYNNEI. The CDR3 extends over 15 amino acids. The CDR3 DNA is TGTGCCAGCAGTGAGGCGGGGGTGGTCTGGTATGGCTACACCTTC. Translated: CASSEAGVVWYGYTF.

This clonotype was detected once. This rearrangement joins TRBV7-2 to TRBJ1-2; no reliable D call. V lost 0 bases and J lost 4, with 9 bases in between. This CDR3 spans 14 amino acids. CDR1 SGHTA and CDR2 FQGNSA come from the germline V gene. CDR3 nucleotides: TGTGCCAGCAGCTTAGCCCCGGACTTCTATGGCTACACCTTC. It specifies CASSLAPDFYGYTF.

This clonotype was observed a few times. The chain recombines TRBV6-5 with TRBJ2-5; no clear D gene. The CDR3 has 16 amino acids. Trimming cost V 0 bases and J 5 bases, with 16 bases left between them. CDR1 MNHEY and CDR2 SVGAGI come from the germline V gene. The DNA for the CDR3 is TGTGCCAGCAGTTACTCGAGTATCGGTCCTTGGGAGACCCAGTACTTC. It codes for CASSYSSIGPWETQYF.

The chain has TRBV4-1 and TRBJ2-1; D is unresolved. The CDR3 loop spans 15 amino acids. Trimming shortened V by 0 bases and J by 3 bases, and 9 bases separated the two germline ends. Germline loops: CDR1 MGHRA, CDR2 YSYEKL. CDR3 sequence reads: CASSQDGSDYNEQFF. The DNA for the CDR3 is TGCGCCAGCAGCCAAGATGGGTCAGACTACAATGAGCAGTTCTTC.

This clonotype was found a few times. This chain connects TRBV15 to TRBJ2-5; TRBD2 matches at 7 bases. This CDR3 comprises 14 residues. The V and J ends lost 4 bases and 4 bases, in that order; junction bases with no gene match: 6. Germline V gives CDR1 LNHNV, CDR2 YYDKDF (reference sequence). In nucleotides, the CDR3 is TGTGCCACCAGCACCCGGGGGGTAGGAGAGACCCAGTACTTC. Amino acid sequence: CATSTRGVGETQYF.

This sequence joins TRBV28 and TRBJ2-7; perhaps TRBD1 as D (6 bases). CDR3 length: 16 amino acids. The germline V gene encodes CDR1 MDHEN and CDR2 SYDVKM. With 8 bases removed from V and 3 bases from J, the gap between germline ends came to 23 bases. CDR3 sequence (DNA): TGTGCCAGCGGTCCGGGACATCGCACCGCGGACTACGAGCAGTACTTC. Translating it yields CASGPGHRTADYEQYF.

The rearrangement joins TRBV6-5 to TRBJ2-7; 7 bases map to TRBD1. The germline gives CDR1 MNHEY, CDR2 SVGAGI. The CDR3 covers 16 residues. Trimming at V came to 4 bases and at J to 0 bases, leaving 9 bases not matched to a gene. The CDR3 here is CASSSRGTAGSYEQYF. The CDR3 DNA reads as TGTGCCAGCAGTTCCAGGGGGACCGCCGGCTCCTACGAGCAGTACTTC.

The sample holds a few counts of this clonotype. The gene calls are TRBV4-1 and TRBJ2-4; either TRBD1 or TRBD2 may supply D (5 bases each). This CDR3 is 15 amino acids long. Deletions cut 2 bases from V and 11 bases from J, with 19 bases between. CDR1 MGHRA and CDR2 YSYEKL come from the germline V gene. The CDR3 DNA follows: TGCGCCAGCAGCCAAAAGAGGGACGGACAAGGCCTTCAGTACTTC. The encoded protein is CASSQKRDGQGLQYF.

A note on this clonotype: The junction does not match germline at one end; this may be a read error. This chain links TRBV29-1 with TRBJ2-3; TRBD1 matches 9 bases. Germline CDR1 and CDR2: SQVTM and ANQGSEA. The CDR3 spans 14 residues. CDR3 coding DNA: TGCAGCGTGGAAGGACAGGGGATATCGGATACGCAGTATTTT. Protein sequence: CSVEGQGISDTQYF.

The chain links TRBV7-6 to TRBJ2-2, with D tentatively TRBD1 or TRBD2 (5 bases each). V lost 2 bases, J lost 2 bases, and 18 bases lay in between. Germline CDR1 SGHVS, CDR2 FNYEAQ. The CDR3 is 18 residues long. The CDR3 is CASSLFTPGQGNTGELFF. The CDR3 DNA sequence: TGTGCCAGCAGCTTATTCACCCCGGGGCAGGGTAACACCGGGGAGCTGTTTTTT.

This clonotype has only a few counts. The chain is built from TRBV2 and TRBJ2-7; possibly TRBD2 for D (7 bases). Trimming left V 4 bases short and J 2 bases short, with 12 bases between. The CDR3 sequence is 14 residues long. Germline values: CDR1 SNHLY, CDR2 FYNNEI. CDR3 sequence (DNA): TGTGCCAGCAGTGTAACGGGGGGCCCCTACGAGCAGTACTTC. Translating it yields CASSVTGGPYEQYF.

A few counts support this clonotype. For the CDR3, the DNA is TGTGCTAGTGGCCTCGGGAGCAATCAGCCCCAGCATTTT. It codes for CASGLGSNQPQHF. This chain uses TRBV12-5 with TRBJ1-5, with D unresolved. Per germline, CDR1 LGHNT and CDR2 FRNRAP. This CDR3 has 13 amino acids. V was shortened by 6 bases and J by 1 base, with 7 bases between the two germline ends.

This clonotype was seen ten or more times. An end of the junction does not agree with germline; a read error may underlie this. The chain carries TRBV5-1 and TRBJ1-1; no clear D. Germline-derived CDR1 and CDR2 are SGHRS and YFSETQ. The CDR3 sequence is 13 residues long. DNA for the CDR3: TGTGCCAGCAGCTTGGGTGTGAACACTGAAGCTTTCTTT. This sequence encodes CASSLGVNTEAFF.